The 6 T cell receptor beta chains listed next were all sequenced from one sample in a study of shared clonotypes between healthy human individuals. Libraries were prepared by immunoSEQ multiplex PCR; TCRdb keeps only in-frame clonotypes and omits some of them. The sample contains a few million clones, around 92% of which appear only once. Sequencing input: naive CD4+ T cells from PBMCs. The subset denotes: CD45RA+ positively selected. The receptors derive from a man aged 18 to 29 in good health. Some clones in this sample may be carry-over from other donors' samples.

The chain has TRBV28 and TRBJ1-2; weak D call: TRBD1 (5 bases). This CDR3 is 13 amino acids long. Deletions cut 6 bases from V and 3 bases from J, with 11 bases between. CDR1 is MDHEN and CDR2 is SYDVKM in the germline V gene. Here the CDR3 DNA reads TGTGCCAGCAGATCGGGGGGTGACTATGGCTACACCTTC. Amino acids: CASRSGGDYGYTF.

The rearrangement links TRBV5-1 to TRBJ2-2, with D uncertain. CDR1 and CDR2 from the germline V gene are SGHRS and YFSETQ. The CDR3 runs to 16 residues. V was clipped by 4 bases and J by 0 bases, with 13 bases between them. Here the CDR3 reads CASSPSPTSNTGELFF. Written as DNA, the CDR3 is TGCGCCAGCAGCCCTTCCCCAACATCGAACACCGGGGAGCTGTTTTTT.

This chain joins TRBV28 and TRBJ2-6, with 8 bases aligning to TRBD1. Looked up from germline, CDR1 is MDHEN and CDR2 is SYDVKM. The CDR3 length is 20 residues. Trimming took 2 bases from V and 0 from J; bases not matched to a gene: 12. The CDR3 sequence is CASSLILGRQGSSGANVLTF. Written as DNA, the CDR3 is TGTGCCAGCAGTTTAATTTTAGGGAGACAGGGGAGCTCTGGGGCCAACGTCCTGACTTTC.

The rearrangement joins TRBV6-5 to TRBJ2-3, with 9 bases aligning to TRBD2. Looked up from germline, CDR1 is MNHEY and CDR2 is SVGAGI. This CDR3 region has 16 residues. The trim removed 3 bases at V and 1 base at J, leaving 5 bases unmatched. The CDR3, as DNA: TGTGCCAGCAGTTATTCTAGCGGGACGGGCACAGATACGCAGTATTTT. It yields the protein CASSYSSGTGTDTQYF.

This clone was recorded only once. Distinct nucleotide sequences in the sample also encode this CDR3. This chain connects TRBV9 to TRBJ2-5; D unclear. Germline lookup yields CDR1 SGDLS and CDR2 YYNGEE. V lost 3 bases and J 4 bases, leaving 10 bases between the germline ends. This CDR3 comprises 13 residues. CDR3 region: CASSGAGRETQYF. Written as DNA, the CDR3 is TGTGCCAGCAGCGGGGCCGGTCGAGAGACCCAGTACTTC.

The rearrangement uses TRBV7-9 and TRBJ2-5; 7 positions agree with TRBD2. The germline V gene encodes CDR1 SEHNR and CDR2 FQNEAQ (reference sequence). This CDR3 is 14 amino acids long. Trimming removed 1 base from V and 5 bases from J; junction bases left unmatched: 4. In DNA, the CDR3 is TGTGCCAGCAGCTTAGGTGTTAGCGGGGAGACCCAGTACTTC. Translated: CASSLGVSGETQYF. Full variable domain (rest looked up from reference TRBV7-9 and TRBJ2-5): DTGVSQNPRHKITKRGQNVTFRCDPISEHNRLYWYRQTLGQGPEFLTYFQNEAQLEKSRLLSDRFSAERPKGSFSTLEIQRTEQGDSAMYLCASSLGVSGETQYFGPGTRLLVL.